This passage covers 18 T cell receptor beta chains from one sample sequenced in a study of T cells in Graves' hyperthyroidism and ophthalmopathy. Researchers amplified the TCR beta CDR3 regions from RNA transcripts. The HTBI primer set served for first-round RT-PCR of the TCR CDR3. TCRdb independently ran MiXCR on the multiplex PCR reads; one entry per CDR3 protein. The table includes a few hundred thousand distinct CDR3 sequences, around 16% detected once. Sequencing was done on a sample of blood. All receptors derive from a woman in her late teens or twenties with Graves' hyperthyroidism.

This clonotype showed up just a few times. This chain uses TRBV10-2 with TRBJ2-4; no firm D call. The length of the CDR3 is 16 residues. The germline V gene encodes CDR1 WSHSY and CDR2 SAAADI. Between the trimmed V and J ends, which lost 1 base and 0 bases, there was a span of 10 bases. The CDR3 reads CASSEFAALAKNIQYF. CDR3 sequence (DNA): TGCGCCAGCAGTGAGTTTGCGGCCTTAGCCAAAAACATTCAGTACTTC.

At least ten counts were recorded for this clonotype. The chain combines TRBV11-2 with TRBJ1-6; a weak D match, TRBD1 (6 bases). The CDR3 totals 15 residues. The germline V and J ends were trimmed by 5 bases and 10 bases, with 18 bases remaining between them. Germline V gene sequence: CDR1 SGHAT, CDR2 FQNNGV. As DNA, the CDR3 is TGTGCCAGCAGCCCCGAAGGCAGGGGTAGGTCACCCCTCCACTTT. This gives the protein CASSPEGRGRSPLHF.

The chain employs TRBV7-9 and TRBJ2-5; D is possibly TRBD1 (6 bases). Deletions cut 7 bases from V and 1 base from J, with 13 bases between. The CDR3 is made up of 14 amino acids. Germline lookup yields CDR1 SEHNR and CDR2 FQNEAQ (reference sequence). CDR3 coding DNA: TGTGCCAGCAAACGGACAGCCACCCAAGAGACCCAGTACTTC. Protein sequence: CASKRTATQETQYF.

This clonotype showed up many times. This chain joins TRBV20-1 and TRBJ2-3; 10 bases line up with TRBD1. This CDR3 contains 14 residues. CDR1 and CDR2 (germline): DFQATT, SNEGSKA (reference sequence). V lost 3 bases and J lost 9; bases outside the gene matches: 9. In DNA form, the CDR3 reads TGCAGTGCTAGTAAACGACAGGGGGCGTCGACGCAGTATTTT. Protein: CSASKRQGASTQYF.

Note on this clonotype: Possible read error: a much larger clone is one base away. The chain links TRBV12-3 or TRBV12-4 to TRBJ1-6; D not resolved. The CDR3 length is 14 residues. The CDR3 is CASNPGIHNSPLYF. CDR3 DNA sequence: TGTGCCAGCAATCCAGGCATACATAATTCACCCCTCTACTTT.

The chain employs TRBV24-1 and TRBJ1-1; no clear D. CDR1 KGHDR and CDR2 SFDVKD come from the germline V gene. This CDR3 has 15 residues. With 5 bases removed from V and 2 bases from J, the gap between germline ends came to 14 bases. The CDR3 spells CATSVSPGKNTEAFF. The CDR3 region has the DNA TGTGCCACCAGTGTCTCTCCGGGAAAAAACACTGAAGCTTTCTTT.

A remark on this clonotype: A much larger clone lies a single base off, so this may be a read error. The genes are TRBV7-9 and TRBJ1-2; TRBD1 agrees at 7 bases. In germline, CDR1 is SEHNR, CDR2 FQNEAQ (reference sequence). The CDR3 runs 16 residues. This CDR3 is CAGSLLDREVSYGYTF. The CDR3 DNA reads as TGTGCCGGCAGCTTACTCGACAGGGAAGTAAGCTATGGCTACACCTTC.

This clonotype was found many times. The chain has TRBV27 and TRBJ1-5; 12 bases fit TRBD1. Germline CDR1 is MNHEY and CDR2 is SMNVEV (reference sequence). The CDR3 loop spans 15 amino acids. Germline trimming cut 6 bases from V and 5 bases from J; bases unmatched to any gene: 5. CDR3 bases: TGTGCCAGCAGGGTCGGGACAGGGGGCGATCAGCCCCAGCATTTT. Residues: CASRVGTGGDQPQHF.

The CDR3 loop is CASSVEAGGNNSPLHF. In DNA, the CDR3 is TGTGCCAGCAGCGTAGAGGCAGGGGGCAATAATTCACCCCTCCACTTT. The chain recombines TRBV9 with TRBJ1-6, with 8 nucleotides matching TRBD1. V trimming: 0 bases; J trimming: 5 bases; junction bases outside the gene matches: 4. The CDR3 runs 16 residues. CDR1 and CDR2 from the germline V gene are SGDLS and YYNGEE.

At least ten counts were recorded for this clonotype. CDR3: CASSYSIGANAYEQYF. The CDR3 DNA is TGTGCCAGCAGTTACTCGATTGGTGCGAATGCCTACGAGCAGTACTTC. This chain uses TRBV6-6 with TRBJ2-7; no clear D gene. This CDR3 is built from 16 residues. Germline V CDR1 and CDR2: MNHNY, SVGAGI (reference sequence). V lost 0 bases and J lost 2, with 14 bases in between.

This clonotype was counted a few times. This is likely a read error, given that the CDR3 carries no conserved phenylalanine or tryptophan at its end. V is TRBV11-1 and J is TRBJ2-7, with D perhaps matching TRBD2 (6 bases). V shed 5 bases and J shed 2 bases, with 16 bases lying between them. The CDR3 totals 15 residues. The V gene's germline CDR1 is SGHAT and CDR2 FQDESV (reference sequence). The CDR3 nucleotides are TGTGCCAGCAGCCCCGGTGTAGGGAGGACCTACGAGCAGTACTAC. Protein product: CASSPGVGRTYEQYY.

The CDR3, as DNA: TGCAGCGTTGAATCAAAAGGGACAGAAAACTATGGCTACACCTTC. This sequence encodes CSVESKGTENYGYTF. The chain combines TRBV29-1 with TRBJ1-2, with 7 bases fitting TRBD1. Per the germline V gene, CDR1 is SQVTM and CDR2 is ANQGSEA. This CDR3 region has 15 residues. With 2 bases clipped from V and 2 bases from J, the junction kept 8 bases outside the gene matches.

There are a few counts of this clonotype. The genes are TRBV20-1 and TRBJ2-3; 10 bases agree with TRBD2. Germline V gene data show CDR1 as DFQATT and CDR2 as SNEGSKA (reference sequence). J gave up 5 bases and V 0 bases, and 14 bases lay outside the gene matches. The CDR3 sequence is 18 residues long. The CDR3 loop reads CSARDLEASGSLGDTQYF. The CDR3 DNA reads TGCAGTGCTAGAGATCTAGAGGCTAGCGGGAGTCTAGGAGATACGCAGTATTTT.

This clonotype was found a few times. The rearrangement uses TRBV7-3 and TRBJ2-1, with TRBD1 identical over 9 bases. The V and J ends lost 4 bases and 6 bases, in that order; junction bases with no gene match: 1. This CDR3 spans 13 amino acids. The germline gives CDR1 SGHTA, CDR2 FQGTGA. The CDR3 region is CASSSTGGNEQFF. The CDR3 nucleotides are TGTGCCAGCAGCTCGACAGGGGGCAATGAGCAGTTCTTC. The variable domain in full, completed from reference TRBV7-3 and TRBJ2-1, reads GAGVSQTPSNKVTEKGKYVELRCDPISGHTALYWYRQSLGQGPEFLIYFQGTGAADDSGLPNDRFFAVRPEGSVSTLKIQRTERGDSAVYLCASSSTGGNEQFFGPGTRLTVL.

This clonotype was counted at least ten times. The chain links TRBV5-1 to TRBJ1-1; the match to TRBD1 covers 8 bases. Germline lookup yields CDR1 SGHRS and CDR2 YFSETQ. With V trimmed by 2 bases and J by 1 base, 10 bases remained unmatched. The CDR3 has 17 residues. CDR3 region: CASSLGHRGRGNTEAFF. In DNA form, the CDR3 reads TGCGCCAGCAGCTTAGGACACAGGGGGAGGGGGAACACTGAAGCTTTCTTT.

This clonotype was picked up a small number of times. The chain is built from TRBV9 and TRBJ1-6; D uncertain. With 3 bases removed from V and 7 bases from J, the gap between germline ends came to 14 bases. CDR1 is SGDLS and CDR2 is YYNGEE in the germline V gene. The CDR3 spans 15 residues. This chain's CDR3 is CASSAPSDGNSPLHF. The CDR3 region has the DNA TGTGCCAGCAGCGCGCCAAGCGACGGAAATTCACCCCTCCACTTT.

This clonotype was seen only a few times. The CDR3 spells CASSRAYEQYF. The CDR3, as DNA: TGTGCCAGCAGTCGGGCCTACGAGCAGTACTTC. The J gene is TRBJ2-7, the V gene TRBV28, with D uncertain. Germline V gene sequence: CDR1 MDHEN, CDR2 SYDVKM. The V end lost 5 bases, the J end lost 2 bases, and 4 bases lay between the germline ends. The CDR3 length is 11 residues.

Here the CDR3 reads CASSIGLEDTQYF. The DNA of the CDR3 is TGTGCCAGTAGTATAGGATTAGAGGATACGCAGTATTTT. The chain has TRBV19 and TRBJ2-3; D uncertain. This CDR3 region has 13 residues. The ends were cut back, 1 base at V and 6 bases at J, with 8 bases in the middle. The germline V gene encodes CDR1 LNHDA and CDR2 SQIVND (reference sequence).